This entry features one T cell receptor (beta chain) sequence. The CDR3 extends over 14 amino acids. Deletions cut 3 bases from V and 3 bases from J, with 12 bases between. Germline V lookup: CDR1 LNHDA, CDR2 SQIVND (reference sequence). The sample originates from a study of blood T cell repertoires in COVID-19. TCRdb's table, derived via immunoSEQ multiplex PCR, lists solely in-frame clones and lacks some. The table has around 54,000 clones, 90% seen once. Sequencing used peripheral blood. The receptor comes from a woman in her thirties or forties with active COVID-19. This chain joins TRBV19 and TRBJ2-7; tentative D call: TRBD1 (5 bases). The CDR3: CASSMGRYNYEQYF. The CDR3 coding sequence is TGTGCCAGTAGTATGGGGCGATACAACTACGAGCAGTACTTC.